Each of the 3 T cell receptor beta chains below was sequenced from the same sample in a study of beta chain features in type 1 diabetes. Since all of the isolated RNA was reverse transcribed, expressed TCRB transcripts were what got sequenced. Assay: immunoSEQ multiplex PCR; the TCRdb copy retains only in-frame clones and omits some. The table has hundreds of thousands of clones, about 10% seen once. The sequencing sample was made of naive CD4+ T cells from blood. These receptors were taken from a woman younger than 45 in good health.

The chain employs TRBV7-2 and TRBJ2-3, with 8 bases fitting TRBD2. Germline CDR1 SGHTA, CDR2 FQGNSA. Trimming took 5 bases from V and 1 from J; bases not matched to a gene: 5. This CDR3 contains 15 residues. The CDR3 nucleotides are TGTGCCAGCAGCGTTAGCGGGAAAGGCACAGATACGCAGTATTTT. Its translation is CASSVSGKGTDTQYF.

This clone was picked up a small number of times. The chain carries TRBV30 and TRBJ1-5; D remains ambiguous. Germline CDR1 is GTSNPN and CDR2 is SVGIG (reference sequence). The CDR3 loop spans 14 amino acids. V was trimmed by 5 bases and J by 0 bases, leaving 11 bases between them. The CDR3 DNA reads as TGTGCCTGGTCTGGAGGGAATAGCAATCAGCCCCAGCATTTT. Protein sequence: CAWSGGNSNQPQHF.

This clone was counted only a few times. The chain recombines TRBV28 with TRBJ2-7, with D uncertain. V lost 2 bases, J lost 3 bases, and 8 bases lay in between. Germline assignment: CDR1 MDHEN and CDR2 SYDVKM. The CDR3 is 13 residues long. The DNA of the CDR3 is TGTGCCAGCAGTTTAATGGAGTACTACGAGCAGTACTTC. Residues: CASSLMEYYEQYF.